The rows below give T cell receptor beta chains drawn from one sample of a study of cytomegalovirus exposure and HLA in healthy donors. TCRdb keeps only in-frame clones here, not all; method: immunoSEQ multiplex PCR. The table shows 110,000 to 150,000 clones, with approximately 87% occurring only once. The sample taken for sequencing was PBMCs. These receptors all stem from a man between 18 and 35 years old in good health and CMV-seronegative. Each CDR3 is given with its conserved first and last residue. Fields, in order: V gene, J gene, D gene, clone size, CDR3 DNA, CDR3 protein. The D gene is left open where the match is weak. A row's size may be missing; if present it is once, few, many or a size class.

V: TRBV10-3
J: TRBJ2-3
D: TRBD2
size: .
DNA: TGTGCCATCAGTGAGTCCCCGGGACTAGCGGGGGGATCCACAGATACGCAGTATTTT
CDR3: CAISESPGLAGGSTDTQYF

V: TRBV28
J: TRBJ1-2
D: .
size: .
DNA: TGTGCCACAAAAGCGACCCTTGCGATTAACTATGGCTACACCTTC
CDR3: CATKATLAINYGYTF

V: TRBV9
J: TRBJ1-5
D: .
size: .
DNA: TGTGCCAGCAGCGTAGAGCCAGGTCGTAATCAGCCCCAGCATTTT
CDR3: CASSVEPGRNQPQHF

V: TRBV29-1
J: TRBJ2-7
D: .
size: .
DNA: TGCAGCGTTGAACGTCAGGGCTCCTACGAGCAGTACTTC
CDR3: CSVERQGSYEQYF

V: TRBV7-2
J: TRBJ1-2
D: .
size: .
DNA: TGTGCCAGCAGCTTGGGGCAGGGATCTATGGGCTACACCTTC
CDR3: CASSLGQGSMGYTF

V: TRBV7-9
J: TRBJ1-6
D: TRBD1
size: few
DNA: TGTGCCAGCGGACAGGGGGATTCACCCCTCCACTTT
CDR3: CASGQGDSPLHF

V: TRBV27
J: TRBJ2-7
D: .
size: few
DNA: TGTGCCAGCAGTTTAACCGGGGGATCAGGTGGAGAGCAGTACTTC
CDR3: CASSLTGGSGGEQYF

V: TRBV7-9
J: TRBJ2-7
D: TRBD1
size: .
DNA: TGTGCCAGCAGCCCCACCGGACAGGGGTATCGCGAGCAGTACTTC
CDR3: CASSPTGQGYREQYF

V: TRBV7-9
J: TRBJ2-7
D: TRBD1
size: .
DNA: TGTGCCAGCAGCGACCCGGGACAGGGAACGTCCTACGAGCAGTACTTC
CDR3: CASSDPGQGTSYEQYF

V: TRBV27
J: TRBJ1-1
D: .
size: .
DNA: TGTGCCAGCAGTTTGCGGTGGGCACAGGGTGTTCGCAACACTGAAGCTTTCTTT
CDR3: CASSLRWAQGVRNTEAFF

V: TRBV9
J: TRBJ2-1
D: .
size: .
DNA: TGTGCCAGCAGCGTAGCTGAGGATGAGCAGTTCTTC
CDR3: CASSVAEDEQFF

V: TRBV25-1
J: TRBJ1-1
D: .
size: .
DNA: TGTGCCAGCAGTGAATATCAGCTTGGGAGCGCTGAAGCTTTCTTT
CDR3: CASSEYQLGSAEAFF

V: TRBV27
J: TRBJ2-3
D: TRBD2
size: .
DNA: TGTGCCAGCAGTGCGGGGACTAGCGGCACAGATACGCAGTATTTT
CDR3: CASSAGTSGTDTQYF

V: TRBV7-9
J: TRBJ2-3
D: .
size: .
DNA: TGTGCCAGCAGCTTAAGGGCCGGGACACTCTACACAGATACGCAGTATTTT
CDR3: CASSLRAGTLYTDTQYF

V: TRBV27
J: TRBJ1-3
D: .
size: .
DNA: TGTGCCAGCAGTTTAGACTCGCGCGGAAACACCATATATTTT
CDR3: CASSLDSRGNTIYF

V: TRBV9
J: TRBJ1-1
D: .
size: .
DNA: TGTGCCAGCAGCGCGGGGGGATACGATGTCGGTGAAGCTTTCTTT
CDR3: CASSAGGYDVGEAFF

V: TRBV6-5
J: TRBJ1-2
D: .
size: .
DNA: TGTGCCAGCAGTTATAACCAGGCAAACTATGGCTACACCTTC
CDR3: CASSYNQANYGYTF

V: TRBV7-9
J: TRBJ2-3
D: .
size: .
DNA: TGTGCCAGCAGCTTCACAGGGGGGGGCACAGATACGCAGTATTTT
CDR3: CASSFTGGGTDTQYF

V: TRBV9
J: TRBJ2-7
D: .
size: .
DNA: TGTGCCAGCAGCGTAGGACCAGCGGAGGACTACGAGCAGTACTTC
CDR3: CASSVGPAEDYEQYF

V: TRBV7-6
J: TRBJ2-5
D: .
size: .
DNA: TGTGCCAGCAGCTTTTCGGAGACCCAGTACTTC
CDR3: CASSFSETQYF

V: TRBV19
J: TRBJ2-3
D: TRBD2
size: .
DNA: TGTGCCAGTAGAGAGGAATGGGCTAGCGGGAGTTATACGCAGTATTTT
CDR3: CASREEWASGSYTQYF

V: TRBV6-1
J: TRBJ2-1
D: TRBD1
size: .
DNA: TGTGCCACGAACAGGGGTTCAGGGTACAATGAGCAGTTCTTC
CDR3: CATNRGSGYNEQFF

V: TRBV28
J: TRBJ1-1
D: TRBD1
size: .
DNA: TGTGCCAGCCCTGCCCCCGGGACAGGGCGGACTGAAGCTTTCTTT
CDR3: CASPAPGTGRTEAFF

V: TRBV6-1
J: TRBJ1-2
D: TRBD1
size: .
DNA: TGTGCCAGCTTCGGGACAGTCTATGGCGACTCAGGCTACACCTTC
CDR3: CASFGTVYGDSGYTF

V: TRBV10-3
J: TRBJ2-7
D: .
size: once
DNA: TGTGCCATCAGTGAGTCCGGGGGGCGGGACGAGCAGTACTTC
CDR3: CAISESGGRDEQYF

V: TRBV5-8
J: TRBJ1-5
D: .
size: .
DNA: TGTGCCAGCAGCGGGTGGGGCGGCAATCAGCCCCAGCATTTT
CDR3: CASSGWGGNQPQHF

V: TRBV28
J: TRBJ1-2
D: .
size: .
DNA: TGTGCCAGCAGTTTAAGGGGGGGCTATGGCTACACCTTC
CDR3: CASSLRGGYGYTF

V: TRBV6-5
J: TRBJ1-5
D: .
size: .
DNA: TGTGCCAGCAGTTACGGAGGCCAGCCCCAGCATTTT
CDR3: CASSYGGQPQHF

V: TRBV5-1
J: TRBJ1-6
D: TRBD1
size: few
DNA: TGCGCCAGCAGCTCGGACAGGGGTGGTTCACCCCTCCACTTT
CDR3: CASSSDRGGSPLHF

V: TRBV30
J: TRBJ2-1
D: .
size: once
DNA: TGTGCCTGGGCTGGGACCGGAGGGAATGAGCAGTTCTTC
CDR3: CAWAGTGGNEQFF

V: TRBV7-2
J: TRBJ2-7
D: TRBD1
size: .
DNA: TGTGCCAGCAGCTCGCGGCGGACAGGGGGGAGCTACGAGCAGTACTTC
CDR3: CASSSRRTGGSYEQYF

V: TRBV6-6
J: TRBJ2-7
D: .
size: .
DNA: TGTGCCAGCAGCGCGGATGCGAGGAACTACGAGCAGTACTTC
CDR3: CASSADARNYEQYF

V: TRBV6-4
J: TRBJ2-4
D: TRBD1
size: .
DNA: TGTGCCAGCAGTGAACTGACAGGGAGAAACATTCAGTACTTC
CDR3: CASSELTGRNIQYF

V: TRBV5-4
J: TRBJ1-1
D: .
size: .
DNA: TGTGCCAGCAGCCGGGGGATGCAGGGAGGCACTGAAGCTTTCTTT
CDR3: CASSRGMQGGTEAFF

V: TRBV18
J: TRBJ2-5
D: .
size: .
DNA: TGTGCCAGCTCACCAGGGGCTTACGTAGGGGAGACCCAGTACTTC
CDR3: CASSPGAYVGETQYF

V: TRBV10-3
J: TRBJ2-5
D: .
size: .
DNA: TGTGCCATCATGAGGGACTTGCAAGAGACCCAGTACTTC
CDR3: CAIMRDLQETQYF

V: TRBV18
J: TRBJ2-1
D: TRBD2
size: .
DNA: TGTGCCAGCTCACCGACTAGCGGAACCTACAATGAGCAGTTCTTC
CDR3: CASSPTSGTYNEQFF

V: TRBV5-1
J: TRBJ2-7
D: .
size: .
DNA: TGCGCCAGCAGCTTTGGACATGGGGCAGACGAGCAGTACTTC
CDR3: CASSFGHGADEQYF

V: TRBV11-3
J: TRBJ2-3
D: .
size: .
DNA: TGTGCCAGCGCCCCGACAGGACGGTCCACAGATACGCAGTATTTT
CDR3: CASAPTGRSTDTQYF

V: TRBV7-9
J: TRBJ2-7
D: TRBD1
size: .
DNA: TGTGCCAGCAGCTGGACAGGGGGCTACGAGCAGTACTTC
CDR3: CASSWTGGYEQYF

V: TRBV13
J: TRBJ2-2
D: TRBD2
size: .
DNA: TGTGCCAGCAGTCTCATACGACTAGCGCAAGTACCCACGAACACCGGGGAGCTGTTTTTT
CDR3: CASSLIRLAQVPTNTGELFF

V: TRBV10-1
J: TRBJ1-2
D: .
size: .
DNA: TGCGCCAGCAGTGAGAACGGCTATGGCTACACCTTC
CDR3: CASSENGYGYTF

V: TRBV28
J: TRBJ2-1
D: TRBD2
size: .
DNA: TGTGCCAGCAGTTCTGTAGCGGGAGCTTCAAACAATGAGCAGTTCTTC
CDR3: CASSSVAGASNNEQFF

V: TRBV6-5
J: TRBJ2-2
D: .
size: .
DNA: TGTGCCAGCAGTTATTGGGGGACTAACACCGGGGAGCTGTTTTTT
CDR3: CASSYWGTNTGELFF

V: TRBV6-6
J: TRBJ2-7
D: .
size: .
DNA: TGTGCCGCTGGCCTAGCGTTCGAGCAGTACTTC
CDR3: CAAGLAFEQYF

V: TRBV7-9
J: TRBJ1-1
D: .
size: once
DNA: TGTGCCAGCAGCTTAGTGGGGCTGAACACTGAAGCTTTCTTT
CDR3: CASSLVGLNTEAFF

V: TRBV7-6
J: TRBJ2-1
D: .
size: .
DNA: TGTGCCAGCAGCTTAGTGACAGGTACCTACAATGAGCAGTTCTTC
CDR3: CASSLVTGTYNEQFF

V: TRBV19
J: TRBJ2-2
D: .
size: .
DNA: TGTGCCAGTTCATCCAGGGGGAACACCGGGGAGCTGTTTTTT
CDR3: CASSSRGNTGELFF

V: TRBV20-1
J: TRBJ1-2
D: .
size: once
DNA: TGCAGTGCTAGTCCTCCGGTGGGCTACACCTTC
CDR3: CSASPPVGYTF

V: TRBV27
J: TRBJ2-7
D: TRBD1
size: .
DNA: TGTGCCACCTCCCGGGACAGGGGAGATGAGCAGTACTTC
CDR3: CATSRDRGDEQYF

V: TRBV6-5
J: TRBJ2-1
D: .
size: .
DNA: TGTGCCACCGACGGGGGAGAATACTACAATGAGCAGTTCTTC
CDR3: CATDGGEYYNEQFF